The clone carrying this T cell receptor beta chain was seen a handful of times. No antigen is known for it. Germline V gives CDR1 SQVTM, CDR2 ANQGSEA. V was clipped by 7 bases and J by 3 bases; unmatched bases: 2. The CDR3 runs 11 residues. The data were produced by immunoSEQ multiplex PCR, yet TCRdb's version contains in-frame clones alone and is incomplete. Among more than 90,000 clones listed, roughly 80% were seen once. The sample comes from a study of radiotherapy plus CTLA-4 blockade in lung cancer. Turning to the study itself: Objective responses were documented in over 15% of patients, with disease control in around 31%.

Whole-study findings and limits: Reported findings show early blood T cell clone dynamics, with interferon-beta, best predicted response. Among blood TCR repertoires after radiotherapy plus ipilimumab, tumor-derived clones expanded.

Alongside CTLA-4 blockade with ipilimumab, patients with chemo-refractory metastatic non-small-cell lung cancer received focal radiation. The sequences come from peripheral blood, collected from a patient treated with radiotherapy plus ipilimumab. The V gene is TRBV29-1, the J gene TRBJ1-1; 7 bases agree with TRBD1. The clonotype originates from a human donor with non-small cell lung cancer that progressed on radiotherapy plus ipilimumab. The CDR3 spells CSAGTDTEAFF. The CDR3 bases are TGCAGCGCTGGGACAGACACTGAAGCTTTCTTT.